The 28 T cell receptor beta chains below were found in one sample sequenced in a study of shared clonotypes between healthy human individuals. Some clones are missing from TCRdb's copy, which holds only in-frame ones; the method was immunoSEQ multiplex PCR. The sample lists roughly 2.2 million clones, less than 95% seen once, with around 0.4% in the top ten. Specimen: naive CD4+ T cells from PBMCs. Described subset: CD45RA+ positively selected. The receptors originated from a young man in good health. Some clones in this sample may be carry-over from other donors' samples.

The chain uses TRBV7-6 and TRBJ2-1, with 7 bases that match TRBD2. The CDR3 has 16 residues. Germline trimming cut 5 bases from V and 2 bases from J; bases unmatched to any gene: 9. CDR1 SGHVS and CDR2 FNYEAQ come from the germline V gene. Here the CDR3 reads CASSPSGTTTYNEQFF. In DNA form, the CDR3 reads TGTGCCAGCAGCCCCAGTGGGACTACCACCTACAATGAGCAGTTCTTC. The full variable domain, completed using reference TRBV7-6 and TRBJ2-1, is GAGVSQSPRYKVTKRGQDVALRCDPISGHVSLYWYRQALGQGPEFLTYFNYEAQQDKSGLPNDRFSAERPEGSISTLTIQRTEQRDSAMYRCASSPSGTTTYNEQFFGPGTRLTVL.

V and J are TRBV7-2 and TRBJ2-1, with 9 bases matching TRBD2. Germline CDR1 and CDR2: SGHTA and FQGNSA. V was clipped by 0 bases and J by 9 bases; unmatched bases: 3. This CDR3 comprises 14 residues. The CDR3 is CASSLAREGVEQFF. The CDR3 DNA reads TGTGCCAGCAGCTTAGCGCGGGAGGGGGTTGAGCAGTTCTTC. Full variable domain (remainder filled in from reference TRBV7-2 and TRBJ2-1): GAGVSQSPSNKVTEKGKDVELRCDPISGHTALYWYRQSLGQGLEFLIYFQGNSAPDKSGLPSDRFSAERTGGSVSTLTIQRTQQEDSAVYLCASSLAREGVEQFFGPGTRLTVL.

Turning to this clone: Other DNA sequences in the same sample also yield this CDR3. The V call is TRBV6-1, the J call TRBJ1-5; TRBD1 agrees at 8 bases. The germline V gene has CDR1 MNHNS and CDR2 SASEGT. This CDR3 is built from 17 residues. V lost 2 bases to trimming and J lost 6 bases; unmatched junction nucleotides: 12. The CDR3 spells CASSEYVTGVGSQPQHF. CDR3 in DNA: TGTGCCAGCAGTGAATACGTGACAGGGGTGGGGTCTCAGCCCCAGCATTTT.

The chain uses TRBV23-1 and TRBJ1-5; no definite D call. TRBV23-1 is treated as an ORF (open reading frame) with a function not yet certain. V was trimmed by 6 bases and J by 6 bases, leaving 12 bases between them. The CDR3 sequence is 13 residues long. This CDR3 reads CASSPLSSQPQHF. The CDR3, as DNA: TGCGCCAGCAGCCCTCTTTCTAGTCAGCCCCAGCATTTT.

The chain uses TRBV7-2 and TRBJ2-5; 11 nucleotides match TRBD2. V gave up 2 bases and J gave up 5 bases; unmatched junction bases: 7. There are 16 residues in the CDR3. Germline V lookup: CDR1 SGHTA, CDR2 FQGNSA. CDR3 in amino acids: CASSLLSGRAWETQYF. In nucleotides, the CDR3 is TGTGCCAGCAGCTTACTTAGCGGGAGGGCCTGGGAGACCCAGTACTTC. The complete variable domain, with remaining parts taken from reference TRBV7-2 and TRBJ2-5, reads GAGVSQSPSNKVTEKGKDVELRCDPISGHTALYWYRQSLGQGLEFLIYFQGNSAPDKSGLPSDRFSAERTGGSVSTLTIQRTQQEDSAVYLCASSLLSGRAWETQYFGPGTRLLVL.

The V and J genes are TRBV5-1 and TRBJ1-3, with unresolved D. With 0 bases removed from V and 2 bases from J, the gap between germline ends came to 12 bases. This CDR3 region has 16 residues. Germline CDR1 and CDR2: SGHRS and YFSETQ. DNA for the CDR3: TGCGCCAGCAGCTTGGCCACGACCACTCCTGGAAACACCATATATTTT. Translation gives CASSLATTTPGNTIYF.

This chain joins TRBV18 and TRBJ2-7; 8 bases are a match to TRBD2. Germline CDR1 is KGHSH and CDR2 is LQKENI. The CDR3 loop spans 15 amino acids. V dropped 6 bases and J dropped 3; count of bases not matched to a gene: 10. The CDR3 DNA reads TGTGCCAGCTCCCGGGGGGGGGAGCGACTCTACGAGCAGTACTTC. Amino acids: CASSRGGERLYEQYF.

V usage is TRBV5-6 and J usage is TRBJ2-2, with 11 bases fitting TRBD2. J gave up 6 bases and V 0 bases, and 10 bases lay outside the gene matches. This CDR3 is 18 amino acids long. Germline lookup yields CDR1 SGHDT and CDR2 YYEEEE. CDR3 loop: CASSLVVAGGPKAGELFF. The CDR3 nucleotides read TGTGCCAGCAGCTTGGTAGTAGCGGGAGGGCCTAAGGCCGGGGAGCTGTTTTTT.

The genes are TRBV15 and TRBJ1-1; no clear D gene. The V and J ends lost 0 bases and 3 bases respectively, with 11 bases between them. CDR1 is LNHNV, CDR2 YYDKDF, per germline (reference sequence). This CDR3 has 15 residues. The CDR3 spells CATSRDSRKYTEAFF. CDR3 DNA sequence: TGTGCCACCAGCAGAGATTCTAGGAAGTACACTGAAGCTTTCTTT.

The chain uses TRBV5-1 and TRBJ2-2, with TRBD2 matching 12 bases. The CDR3 contains 15 residues. The V gene end was trimmed by 9 bases and the J gene end by 8 bases; junction bases not matched to a gene: 11. Per germline, CDR1 SGHRS and CDR2 YFSETQ. The CDR3 DNA is TGCGCCACCGCAACCGGACTAGCGGGACCGGGGGAGCTGTTTTTT. Translation: CATATGLAGPGELFF.

The J gene is TRBJ1-2, the V gene TRBV10-3; TRBD1 might be the D (5 bases). The germline CDR1 and CDR2 sequences are ENHRY and SYGVKD. Trimming removed 6 bases from V and 1 base from J, with 21 bases in between. The CDR3 is 17 residues long. The CDR3 region has the DNA TGTGCCATCAGCGGGGGGAAGCGTCCGGCAAGTAACTATGGCTACACCTTC. This codes for CAISGGKRPASNYGYTF.

V and J are TRBV7-2 and TRBJ2-7, with 8 bases lining up with TRBD1. J lost 6 bases, V lost 5 bases, and 18 bases had no gene match. From germline, CDR1 is SGHTA and CDR2 FQGNSA. The CDR3 length is 17 residues. The CDR3 loop reads CASSEDRVNGIPSEQYF. As DNA, the CDR3 is TGTGCCAGCAGCGAGGACAGGGTCAACGGGATCCCCTCCGAGCAGTACTTC. Full variable domain (outside the CDR3, taken from reference TRBV7-2 and TRBJ2-7): GAGVSQSPSNKVTEKGKDVELRCDPISGHTALYWYRQSLGQGLEFLIYFQGNSAPDKSGLPSDRFSAERTGGSVSTLTIQRTQQEDSAVYLCASSEDRVNGIPSEQYFGPGTRLTVT.

The rearrangement links TRBV7-9 to TRBJ1-1; weak D call: TRBD1 (6 bases). CDR1 is SEHNR, CDR2 FQNEAQ, per germline (reference sequence). Trimming shortened V by 1 base and J by 0 bases, and 12 bases separated the two germline ends. The CDR3 runs 16 residues. The CDR3 DNA sequence: TGTGCCAGCAGCTTAGGGAGGACAGACATGAACACTGAAGCTTTCTTT. Encoded protein: CASSLGRTDMNTEAFF.

This clone was seen only once. The chain couples TRBV28 to TRBJ1-3; D is uncertain. In germline, CDR1 is MDHEN, CDR2 SYDVKM. The CDR3 is made up of 14 amino acids. V was shortened by 8 bases and J by 0 bases, with 11 bases between the two germline ends. This CDR3 is CASSSRLSGNTIYF. The CDR3 DNA follows: TGTGCCAGCTCCTCTCGGCTCTCTGGAAACACCATATATTTT.

To note about this clone: This CDR3 is also generated by other DNA sequences in the sample. CDR3 region: CASSLGLAGGVGNEQFF. In nucleotides, the CDR3 is TGCGCCAGCAGCTTGGGACTAGCGGGAGGGGTTGGAAATGAGCAGTTCTTC. V gene TRBV5-1 combines with J gene TRBJ2-1; 14 bases map to TRBD2. V trimming: 0 bases; J trimming: 7 bases; junction bases outside the gene matches: 6. The CDR3 contains 17 residues. Germline CDR1 is SGHRS and CDR2 is YFSETQ. The variable domain in full, completed from reference TRBV5-1 and TRBJ2-1, reads KAGVTQTPRYLIKTRGQQVTLSCSPISGHRSVSWYQQTPGQGLQFLFEYFSETQRNKGNFPGRFSGRQFSNSRSEMNVSTLELGDSALYLCASSLGLAGGVGNEQFFGPGTRLTVL.

The chain recombines TRBV27 with TRBJ1-2, with D uncertain. This CDR3 region has 16 residues. Trimming took 0 bases from V and 4 from J, leaving 15 bases between them. CDR1 MNHEY and CDR2 SMNVEV come from the germline V gene (reference sequence). CDR3 amino acids: CASSLSTLTAGYGYTF. The CDR3 DNA sequence: TGTGCCAGCAGTTTATCGACCCTGACGGCCGGCTATGGCTACACCTTC.

The rearrangement links TRBV27 to TRBJ1-4; 7 bases map to TRBD1. This CDR3 spans 14 amino acids. CDR1 is MNHEY, CDR2 SMNVEV, per germline (reference sequence). V was pared by 4 bases and J by 8 bases, with 7 bases of the junction left unmatched. The CDR3 loop reads CASSSRQGVEKLFF. The CDR3 DNA follows: TGTGCCAGCAGTTCCAGACAGGGTGTGGAAAAACTGTTTTTT.

The V and J genes are TRBV5-4 and TRBJ2-1; 10 bases agree with TRBD2. Germline V gives CDR1 SGHNT, CDR2 YYREEE (reference sequence). Trimming took 4 bases from V and 0 from J; bases not matched to a gene: 7. The CDR3 length is 17 residues. CDR3 amino acids: CASSTGTSVSSYNEQFF. CDR3 bases: TGTGCCAGCAGCACGGGGACTAGCGTGAGCTCCTACAATGAGCAGTTCTTC.

Comments on this clone: The same CDR3 can be traced to other DNA sequences in this sample. The chain joins TRBV29-1 to TRBJ1-1; D remains ambiguous. The V end was cut by 4 bases, the J end by 1 base, with 7 bases between. Germline CDR1 reads SQVTM; CDR2 reads ANQGSEA. The CDR3 is 12 amino acids. The CDR3 reads CSVGLRNTEAFF. The CDR3 DNA sequence: TGCAGCGTTGGCCTGAGGAACACTGAAGCTTTCTTT. Supplemented by reference TRBV29-1 and TRBJ1-1, the full variable domain reads SAVISQKPSRDICQRGTSLTIQCQVDSQVTMMFWYRQQPGQSLTLIATANQGSEATYESGFVIDKFPISRPNLTFSTLTVSNMSPEDSSIYLCSVGLRNTEAFFGQGTRLTVV.

The rearrangement uses TRBV19 and TRBJ2-2, with D unclear. V lost 3 bases, J lost 6 bases, and 8 bases lay in between. The CDR3 extends over 13 amino acids. Per germline, CDR1 LNHDA and CDR2 SQIVND (reference sequence). DNA of the CDR3: TGTGCCAGTAGTATTGGGTTCCCCGGGGAGCTGTTTTTT. This gives the protein CASSIGFPGELFF.

The rearrangement links TRBV5-1 to TRBJ2-7, with TRBD1 matching over 7 bases. After removal of 3 bases from V and 5 bases from J, the junction contained 8 bases not matched to a gene. The CDR3 totals 14 residues. In germline, CDR1 is SGHRS, CDR2 YFSETQ. The CDR3 DNA reads as TGCGCCAGCAGCTCATATGACAGGGTCCACGAGCAGTACTTC. Its translation: CASSSYDRVHEQYF.

This clone occurred many times. The chain links TRBV7-9 to TRBJ1-1, with a possible D match to TRBD1 (6 bases). Per the germline V gene, CDR1 is SEHNR and CDR2 is FQNEAQ (reference sequence). The CDR3 has 15 residues. The germline V and J ends were trimmed by 5 bases and 4 bases, with 17 bases remaining between them. CDR3 region: CASSPAGVKGTEAFF. CDR3 nucleotide sequence: TGTGCCAGCAGCCCTGCAGGGGTTAAGGGCACTGAAGCTTTCTTT. The variable domain in full, completed from reference TRBV7-9 and TRBJ1-1, reads DTGVSQNPRHKITKRGQNVTFRCDPISEHNRLYWYRQTLGQGPEFLTYFQNEAQLEKSRLLSDRFSAERPKGSFSTLEIQRTEQGDSAMYLCASSPAGVKGTEAFFGQGTRLTVV.

The J gene is TRBJ2-5, the V gene TRBV4-2; D ambiguous. The germline V gene encodes CDR1 LGHNA and CDR2 YNFKEQ. Trimming pared 0 bases from V and 4 bases from J, leaving 12 bases between. The CDR3 covers 15 residues. The CDR3 loop is CASSQDARRGETQYF. CDR3 bases: TGTGCCAGCAGCCAAGATGCTCGCCGCGGAGAGACCCAGTACTTC.

The rearrangement links TRBV5-1 to TRBJ1-4; D uncertain. CDR3 length: 14 amino acids. The V and J ends lost 5 bases and 2 bases respectively, with 10 bases between them. Germline lookup yields CDR1 SGHRS and CDR2 YFSETQ. Here the CDR3 DNA reads TGCGCCAGCAGAATGTCTGGCACTAATGAAAAACTGTTTTTT. Translating it yields CASRMSGTNEKLFF.

On this clone itself: The same CDR3 also results from other DNA sequences found in this sample. The DNA of the CDR3 is TGTGCCAGCAGCTTTGGTTCAGAAAACATTCAGTACTTC. It codes for CASSFGSENIQYF. The V call is TRBV5-6, the J call TRBJ2-4; D is ambiguous. V dropped 2 bases and J dropped 5 bases, with 8 bases sitting between them. Germline V lookup: CDR1 SGHDT, CDR2 YYEEEE. The CDR3 is made up of 13 amino acids.

This chain uses TRBV4-2 with TRBJ2-1, with 7 nucleotides matching TRBD2. Losses at the gene ends were 2 bases for V and 8 bases for J; bases not matched to a gene: 12. There are 16 residues in the CDR3. Germline CDR1 is LGHNA and CDR2 is YNFKEQ. The CDR3 region is CASSQPQKRELHEQFF. CDR3 nucleotide sequence: TGTGCCAGCAGCCAACCCCAAAAGCGGGAACTTCATGAGCAGTTCTTC.

This sequence joins TRBV7-2 and TRBJ1-5; 7 positions match TRBD1. The CDR3 is made up of 16 amino acids. V shed 1 base and J 2 bases; nucleotides not matched to a gene: 5. The germline CDR1 and CDR2 sequences are SGHTA and FQGNSA. CDR3 in amino acids: CASSLGQGVGNQPQHF. As DNA, the CDR3 is TGTGCCAGCAGCTTAGGGCAGGGGGTTGGCAATCAGCCCCAGCATTTT.

J is TRBJ2-1 and V is TRBV5-6; a weak D match, TRBD2 (6 bases). The CDR3 length is 12 residues. Germline lookup yields CDR1 SGHDT and CDR2 YYEEEE. The V end was cut by 5 bases, the J end by 9 bases, with 12 bases between. CDR3 coding DNA: TGTGCCAGCAGTGGGGGGTCCAGTGAGCAGTTCTTC. Amino acid sequence: CASSGGSSEQFF. Full variable domain (rest looked up from reference TRBV5-6 and TRBJ2-1): DAGVTQSPTHLIKTRGQQVTLRCSPKSGHDTVSWYQQALGQGPQFIFQYYEEEERQRGNFPDRFSGHQFPNYSSELNVNALLLGDSALYLCASSGGSSEQFFGPGTRLTVL.